These 2 T cell receptor beta chains share one sample of origin, sequenced in a study of STAT5B mutations in CD4+ large granular lymphocyte leukemia. Clones were read by immunoSEQ multiplex PCR, and TCRdb kept only the in-frame ones, dropping some. The sample shows roughly 40,000 clones, 80% to 90% of them seen only once. The sequencing sample was made of CD4+ T cells from blood buffy coats. The receptors come from a human donor in good health.

The chain combines TRBV4-2 with TRBJ2-1; tentatively, D is TRBD1 (6 bases). V was trimmed by 3 bases and J by 0 bases, leaving 15 bases between them. The CDR3 has 17 residues. Germline V lookup: CDR1 LGHNA, CDR2 YNFKEQ. The CDR3: CASSQVQGLSSYNEQFF. The CDR3 region has the DNA TGTGCCAGCAGCCAGGTACAGGGCCTTAGCTCCTACAATGAGCAGTTCTTC.

The chain employs TRBV7-6 and TRBJ1-6; possible D gene TRBD1, 6 bases. The ends were cut back, 3 bases at V and 9 bases at J, with 9 bases in the middle. There are 13 residues in the CDR3. Looked up from germline, CDR1 is SGHVS and CDR2 is FNYEAQ. The chain's CDR3 is CASSFGQTSPLHF. DNA for the CDR3: TGTGCCAGCAGCTTCGGACAGACTTCACCCCTCCACTTT.